This is a list of T cell receptor beta chains from one sample in a study of T cell clonotyping in hematopoietic cell transplantation. The table came from immunoSEQ multiplex PCR; TCRdb's copy has only in-frame clones and leaves some out. The sample shows thousands of clones, 30% to 45% of them seen only once. The sample here was peripheral blood mononuclear cells, taken 30 days after allogeneic stem cell transplant. These receptor sequences come from a female patient aged 60 to 70 who had an allogeneic stem cell transplant, so the T cells may come from the graft donor. Some clones in this sample may be carry-over from other donors' samples. The CDR3 runs from the conserved cysteine through the conserved F or W. D genes are given only for firm matches. Clone size is shown for a subset of rows, as once, few, many or a class of expanded clone.

J | size | length | V | D | DNA | CDR3
TRBJ2-6 | NA | 15 | TRBV30 | NA | TGTGCCTGGACCGTGGGGTTCTCTGGGGCCAACGTCCTGACTTTC | CAWTVGFSGANVLTF
TRBJ2-7 | few | 14 | TRBV19 | NA | TGTGCCAGTAGTATAGCGGGGGCGAACTACGAGCAGTACTTC | CASSIAGANYEQYF
TRBJ1-1 | NA | 14 | TRBV9 | NA | TGTGCCAGCAGCCCTCGGGTCTTGAACACTGAAGCTTTCTTT | CASSPRVLNTEAFF
TRBJ2-7 | NA | 15 | TRBV9 | NA | TGTGCCAGCAGCGCCAGGGCGGTTTCCTCCTACGAGCAGTACTTC | CASSARAVSSYEQYF
TRBJ1-1 | NA | 13 | TRBV19 | NA | TGTGCCAGTAGTATCCAAGGGAACACTGAAGCTTTCTTT | CASSIQGNTEAFF
TRBJ1-5 | NA | 17 | TRBV4-3 | NA | TGCGCCAGCAGCCAAGATGGTCAGTCGGCAGGCGGTCAGCCCCAGCATTTT | CASSQDGQSAGGQPQHF
TRBJ2-5 | once | 12 | TRBV30 | NA | TGTGCCTGGAAGACCCTGGGGGAGACCCAGTACTTC | CAWKTLGETQYF
TRBJ1-2 | NA | 12 | TRBV6-5 | NA | TGTGCCACCGTGCTTGCTAACTATGGCTACACCTTC | CATVLANYGYTF
TRBJ1-2 | few | 14 | TRBV19 | NA | TGTGCCAGTAGTATTGGGCAGAACAACTATGGCTACACCTTC | CASSIGQNNYGYTF
TRBJ1-5 | NA | 14 | TRBV19 | NA | TGTGCCAGTAGTATCCACGTAAGCAATCAGCCCCAGCATTTT | CASSIHVSNQPQHF
TRBJ1-5 | NA | 15 | TRBV19 | NA | TGTGCCAGTAGTAACCTTGGGGGACCCAATCAGCCCCAGCATTTT | CASSNLGGPNQPQHF
TRBJ1-1 | NA | 13 | TRBV30 | NA | TGTGCCTGGGTTCACGAGATGAACACTGAAGCTTTCTTT | CAWVHEMNTEAFF
TRBJ1-2 | once | 13 | TRBV29-1 | TRBD1 | TGCAGCGTAGCGGGACAGGACACCTATGGCTACACCTTC | CSVAGQDTYGYTF